These T cell receptor beta chains were read from a single sample in a study of T-cell memory formation after mild COVID-19. TCRdb re-derived calls from the 5' RACE reads in MiXCR, one entry per CDR3 protein. Of about 410,000 distinct CDR3 sequences listed, 23% are singletons. Sequenced: PBMCs or a T cell subset sorted from them (not recorded which). All receptors derive from an adult woman who had mild COVID-19 (a few samples of this study predate the infection). Cell type and time point are not known. The CDR3 runs from the conserved cysteine through the conserved F or W.

CDR3 protein	J gene	V gene
CASSLAGAEQYF	TRBJ2-7	TRBV7-6
CASGDSSSYNEQFF	TRBJ2-1	TRBV6-5
CSARLPLGQGSGYGYTF	TRBJ1-2	TRBV20-1
CASSGGSSGANVLTF	TRBJ2-6	TRBV6-5
CASSRWSRDNSYEQYF	TRBJ2-7	TRBV3-1
CASRVGGDRSYNEQFF	TRBJ2-1	TRBV2
CASSEALANTGELFF	TRBJ2-2	TRBV6-1
CASTFTEETQYF	TRBJ2-5	TRBV5-4
CASSLPGTEAFF	TRBJ1-1	TRBV5-4
CASSQVARVSNEKLFF	TRBJ1-4	TRBV4-3
CASSHGGAGNQPQHF	TRBJ1-5	TRBV3-1
CASSQGKAEPGEQYF	TRBJ2-7	TRBV4-3
CASSLARVETQYF	TRBJ2-5	TRBV7-9
CASSFGGGITYEQYF	TRBJ2-7	TRBV12-3/TRBV12-4
CSAWDTSTDTQYF	TRBJ2-3	TRBV20-1
CASRPSGRSYNEQFF	TRBJ2-1	TRBV7-9
CASSQGRGQGREQYF	TRBJ2-7	TRBV3-1
CSATSGGYNNEQFF	TRBJ2-1	TRBV20-1
CASSLDRGLAGGRDTQYF	TRBJ2-3	TRBV5-4
CSVEDQRGEKLFF	TRBJ1-4	TRBV29-1
CATKQGSSNQPQHF	TRBJ1-5	TRBV6-6
CASSLVGLAEAFF	TRBJ1-1	TRBV7-9
CASSSPGVGEQYF	TRBJ2-7	TRBV5-1
CASSPLSALSNQPQHF	TRBJ1-5	TRBV6-5
CAISEYGRNEQFF	TRBJ2-1	TRBV10-3
CAWSVSSSGAFF	TRBJ2-1	TRBV30
CASSYPGLALYF	TRBJ2-3	TRBV7-9
CASSQDEPTNYGYTF	TRBJ1-2	TRBV4-2
CASSLGTWLGYTEAFF	TRBJ1-1	TRBV5-1
CASSSTAGIMGTDTQYF	TRBJ2-3	TRBV5-1
CASSDGLAVTDTQYF	TRBJ2-3	TRBV5-1
CASSAHRGELFF	TRBJ2-2	TRBV18
CASSPGGSGIYEQYF	TRBJ2-7	TRBV12-3/TRBV12-4
CASSLGASAARDIQYF	TRBJ2-4	TRBV7-2
CASSAIEGKNSPLHF	TRBJ1-6	TRBV25-1
CASTKAGYGYTF	TRBJ1-2	TRBV6-1
CASSLGDSSSEQYF	TRBJ2-7	TRBV5-1
CASSLRKNEQFF	TRBJ2-1	TRBV12-3/TRBV12-4
CASSEAPLAGITDTQYF	TRBJ2-3	TRBV6-4
CASSGGQSGAEAFF	TRBJ1-1	TRBV7-3
CASSQELSGDSYNEQFF	TRBJ2-1	TRBV4-3
CAWDRAAVNTGELFF	TRBJ2-2	TRBV30
CASSQDRQNQPQHF	TRBJ1-5	TRBV7-8
CASRYAPGGRETQYF	TRBJ2-5	TRBV5-1
CASSRAGQAYNEQFF	TRBJ2-1	TRBV6-2/TRBV6-3
CASSVARGLSDEQYF	TRBJ2-7	TRBV9
CASSLARGEQYF	TRBJ2-7	TRBV12-3/TRBV12-4
CAWTLRGQGGYTF	TRBJ1-2	TRBV30
CASSSYSNTGELFF	TRBJ2-2	TRBV7-3
CAWSRGQGRSGYTF	TRBJ1-2	TRBV30
CASSEDVDRHYEQYF	TRBJ2-7	TRBV6-1
CASSLGRGPLSTGELFF	TRBJ2-2	TRBV7-6
CASSRTGYTEAFF	TRBJ1-1	TRBV6-6